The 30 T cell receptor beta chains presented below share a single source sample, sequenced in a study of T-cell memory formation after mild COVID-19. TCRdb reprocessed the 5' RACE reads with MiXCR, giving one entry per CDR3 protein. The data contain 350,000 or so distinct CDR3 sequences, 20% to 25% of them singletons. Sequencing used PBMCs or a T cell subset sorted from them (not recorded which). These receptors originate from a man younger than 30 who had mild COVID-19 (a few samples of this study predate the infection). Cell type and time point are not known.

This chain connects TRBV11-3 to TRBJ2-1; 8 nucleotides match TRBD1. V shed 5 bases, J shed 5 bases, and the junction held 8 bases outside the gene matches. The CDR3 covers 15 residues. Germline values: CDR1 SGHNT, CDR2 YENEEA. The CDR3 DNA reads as TGTGCCAGCAGCCCCGGACAGGGTAGGGACAATGAGCAGTTCTTC. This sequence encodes CASSPGQGRDNEQFF.

CDR3 in amino acids: CASSQGQSSTDTQYF. CDR3 nucleotide sequence: TGTGCCAGCAGCCAAGGACAATCTAGCACAGATACGCAGTATTTT. The chain is built from TRBV3-1 and TRBJ2-3; D gene uncertain. The CDR3 covers 15 residues. CDR1 and CDR2 from the germline V gene are LGHDT and YNNKEL (reference sequence). V gave up 1 base and J gave up 0 bases, with 8 bases separating them.

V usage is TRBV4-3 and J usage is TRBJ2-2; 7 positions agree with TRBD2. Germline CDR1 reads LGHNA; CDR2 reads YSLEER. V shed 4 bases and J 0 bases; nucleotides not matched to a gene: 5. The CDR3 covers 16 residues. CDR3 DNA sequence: TGCGCCAGCAGCCCGGGACTACAAGCGAACACCGGGGAGCTGTTTTTT. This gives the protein CASSPGLQANTGELFF.

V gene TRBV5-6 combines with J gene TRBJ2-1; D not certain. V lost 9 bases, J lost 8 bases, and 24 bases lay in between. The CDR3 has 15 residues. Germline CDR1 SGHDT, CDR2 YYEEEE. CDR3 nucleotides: TGTGCCACCAAAGATATAGGGTCTCCTCCGGATGAGCAGTTCTTC. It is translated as CATKDIGSPPDEQFF. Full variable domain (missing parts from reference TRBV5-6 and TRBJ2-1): DAGVTQSPTHLIKTRGQQVTLRCSPKSGHDTVSWYQQALGQGPQFIFQYYEEEERQRGNFPDRFSGHQFPNYSSELNVNALLLGDSALYLCATKDIGSPPDEQFFGPGTRLTVL.

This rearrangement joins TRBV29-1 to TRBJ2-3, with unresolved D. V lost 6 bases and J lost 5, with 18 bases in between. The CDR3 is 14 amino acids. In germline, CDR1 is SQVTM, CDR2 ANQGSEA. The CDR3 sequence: CSVYWAEGLDTQYF. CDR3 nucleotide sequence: TGCAGCGTGTATTGGGCAGAAGGATTAGATACGCAGTATTTT.

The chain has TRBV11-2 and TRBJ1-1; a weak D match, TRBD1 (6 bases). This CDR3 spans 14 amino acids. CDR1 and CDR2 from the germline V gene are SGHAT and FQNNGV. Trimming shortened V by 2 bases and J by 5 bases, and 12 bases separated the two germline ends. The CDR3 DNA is TGTGCCAGCAGCTTACGGGGGGCTAGAACTGAAGCTTTCTTT. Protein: CASSLRGARTEAFF.

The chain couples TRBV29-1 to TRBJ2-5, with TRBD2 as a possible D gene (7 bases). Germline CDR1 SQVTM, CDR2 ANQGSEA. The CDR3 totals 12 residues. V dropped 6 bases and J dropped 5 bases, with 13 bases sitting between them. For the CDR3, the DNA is TGCAGCGTAGGGGGGGCCTGGGAGACCCAGTACTTC. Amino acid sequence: CSVGGAWETQYF.

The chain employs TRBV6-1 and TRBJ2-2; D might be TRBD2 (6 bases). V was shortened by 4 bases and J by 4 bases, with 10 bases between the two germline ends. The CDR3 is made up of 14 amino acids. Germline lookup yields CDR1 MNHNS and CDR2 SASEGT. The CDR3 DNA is TGTGCCAGCAGTGGGGGACTTGGCACCGGGGAGCTGTTTTTT. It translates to CASSGGLGTGELFF.

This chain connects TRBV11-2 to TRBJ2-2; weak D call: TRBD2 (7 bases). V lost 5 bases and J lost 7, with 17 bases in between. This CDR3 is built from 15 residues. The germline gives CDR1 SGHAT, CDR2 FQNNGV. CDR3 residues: CASSPGRGQGGELFF. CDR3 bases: TGTGCCAGCAGCCCCGGGCGGGGGCAGGGCGGGGAGCTGTTTTTT.

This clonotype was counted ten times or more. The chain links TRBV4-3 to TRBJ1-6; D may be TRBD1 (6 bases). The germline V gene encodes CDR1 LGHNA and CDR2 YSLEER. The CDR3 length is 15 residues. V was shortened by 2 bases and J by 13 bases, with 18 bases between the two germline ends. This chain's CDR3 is CASSQLGIGGSPLHF. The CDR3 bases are TGCGCCAGCAGCCAACTGGGGATAGGGGGGTCCCCCCTCCACTTT.

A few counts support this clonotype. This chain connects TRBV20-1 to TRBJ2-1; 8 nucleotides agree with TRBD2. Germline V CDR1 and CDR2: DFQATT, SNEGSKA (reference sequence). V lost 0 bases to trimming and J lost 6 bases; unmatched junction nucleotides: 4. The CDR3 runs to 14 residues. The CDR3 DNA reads TGCAGTGCTAGAGATCTACGGGGGGGCAATGAGCAGTTCTTC. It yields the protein CSARDLRGGNEQFF.

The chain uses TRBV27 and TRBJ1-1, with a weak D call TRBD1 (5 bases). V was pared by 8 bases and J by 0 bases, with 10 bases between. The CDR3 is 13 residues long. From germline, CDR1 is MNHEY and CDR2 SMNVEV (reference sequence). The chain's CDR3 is CASGRGMNTEAFF. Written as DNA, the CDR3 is TGTGCCAGCGGGAGGGGAATGAACACTGAAGCTTTCTTT.

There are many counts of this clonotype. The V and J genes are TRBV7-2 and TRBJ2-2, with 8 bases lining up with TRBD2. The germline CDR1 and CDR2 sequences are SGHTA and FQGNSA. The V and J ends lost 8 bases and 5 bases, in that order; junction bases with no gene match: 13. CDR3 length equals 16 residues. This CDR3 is CASLSQAGGETGELFF. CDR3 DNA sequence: TGTGCCAGCTTGTCCCAGGCGGGGGGTGAAACCGGGGAGCTGTTTTTT.

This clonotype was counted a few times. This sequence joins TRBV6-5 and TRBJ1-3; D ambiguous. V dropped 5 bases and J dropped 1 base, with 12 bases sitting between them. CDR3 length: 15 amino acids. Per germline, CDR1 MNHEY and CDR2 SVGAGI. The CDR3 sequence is CASSKQTVSGNTIYF. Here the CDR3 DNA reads TGTGCCAGCAGTAAACAAACAGTTTCTGGAAACACCATATATTTT.

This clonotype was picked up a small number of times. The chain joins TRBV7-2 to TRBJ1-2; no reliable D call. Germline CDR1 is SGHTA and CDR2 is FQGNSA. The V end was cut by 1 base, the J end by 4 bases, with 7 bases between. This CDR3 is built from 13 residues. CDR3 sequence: CASSLVERYGYTF. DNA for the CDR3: TGTGCCAGCAGCTTAGTGGAACGCTATGGCTACACCTTC.

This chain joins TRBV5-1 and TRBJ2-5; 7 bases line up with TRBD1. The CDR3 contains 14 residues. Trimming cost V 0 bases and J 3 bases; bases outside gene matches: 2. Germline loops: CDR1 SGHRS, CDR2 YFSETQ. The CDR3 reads CASSLEGQKETQYF. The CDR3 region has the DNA TGCGCCAGCAGCTTGGAGGGACAGAAAGAGACCCAGTACTTC.

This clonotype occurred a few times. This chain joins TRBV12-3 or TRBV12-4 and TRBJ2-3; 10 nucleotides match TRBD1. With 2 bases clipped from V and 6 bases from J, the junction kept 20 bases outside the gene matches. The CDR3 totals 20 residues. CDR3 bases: TGTGCCAGCAGTTTAAGGCCCCTCGTCTTCCAGGACAGGGGGTTGGATACGCAGTATTTT. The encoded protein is CASSLRPLVFQDRGLDTQYF.

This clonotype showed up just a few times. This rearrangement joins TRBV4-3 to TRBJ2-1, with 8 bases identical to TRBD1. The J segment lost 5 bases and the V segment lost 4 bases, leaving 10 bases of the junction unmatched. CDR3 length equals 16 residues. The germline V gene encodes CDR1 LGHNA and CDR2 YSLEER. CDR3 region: CASSPLDRGHNNEQFF. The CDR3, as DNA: TGCGCCAGCAGCCCCCTCGACAGGGGACACAACAATGAGCAGTTCTTC.

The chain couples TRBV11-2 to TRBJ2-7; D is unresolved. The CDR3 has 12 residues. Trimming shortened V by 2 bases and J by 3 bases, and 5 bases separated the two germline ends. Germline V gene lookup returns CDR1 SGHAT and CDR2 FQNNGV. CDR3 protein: CASSLMGYEQYV. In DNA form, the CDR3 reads TGTGCCAGCAGCTTAATGGGCTACGAGCAGTACGTC.

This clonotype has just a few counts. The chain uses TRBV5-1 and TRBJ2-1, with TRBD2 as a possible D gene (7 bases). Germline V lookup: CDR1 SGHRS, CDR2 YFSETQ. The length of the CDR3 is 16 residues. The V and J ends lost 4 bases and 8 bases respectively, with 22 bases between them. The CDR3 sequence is CASSPPEAGALDEQFF. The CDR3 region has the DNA TGCGCCAGCAGCCCCCCAGAGGCGGGGGCTTTAGATGAGCAGTTCTTC.

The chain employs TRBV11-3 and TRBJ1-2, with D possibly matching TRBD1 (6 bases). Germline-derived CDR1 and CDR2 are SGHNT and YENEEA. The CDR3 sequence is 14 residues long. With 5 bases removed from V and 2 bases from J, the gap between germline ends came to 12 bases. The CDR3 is CASSSFDRNYGYTF. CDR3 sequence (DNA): TGTGCCAGCAGCAGCTTTGACAGGAACTATGGCTACACCTTC.

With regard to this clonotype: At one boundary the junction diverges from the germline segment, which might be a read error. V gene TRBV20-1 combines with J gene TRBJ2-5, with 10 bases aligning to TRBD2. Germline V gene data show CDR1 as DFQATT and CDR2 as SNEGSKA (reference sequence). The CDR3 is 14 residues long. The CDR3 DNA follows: TGCAGCTGCGAGCGGGGGGGAAACCAAGAGCCCCAGTACTTC. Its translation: CSCERGGNQEPQYF.

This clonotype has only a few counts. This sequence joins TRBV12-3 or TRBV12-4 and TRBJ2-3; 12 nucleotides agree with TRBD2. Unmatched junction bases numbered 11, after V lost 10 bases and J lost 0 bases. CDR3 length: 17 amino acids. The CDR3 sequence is CATFLAGGRGSTDTQYF. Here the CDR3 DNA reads TGTGCCACCTTCCTAGCGGGGGGGCGCGGCAGCACAGATACGCAGTATTTT.

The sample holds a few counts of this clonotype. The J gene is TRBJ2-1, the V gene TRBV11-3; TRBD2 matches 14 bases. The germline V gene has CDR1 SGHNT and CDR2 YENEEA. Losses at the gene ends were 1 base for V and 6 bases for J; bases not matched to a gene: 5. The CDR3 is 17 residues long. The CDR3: CASSLVGTSGGRNEQFF. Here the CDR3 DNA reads TGTGCCAGCAGCTTAGTCGGGACTAGCGGGGGCCGCAATGAGCAGTTCTTC.

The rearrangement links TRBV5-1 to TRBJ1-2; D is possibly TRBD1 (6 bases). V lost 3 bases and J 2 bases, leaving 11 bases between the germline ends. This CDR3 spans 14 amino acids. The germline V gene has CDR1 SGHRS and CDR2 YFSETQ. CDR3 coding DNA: TGCGCCAGCAGCTCCCTTACAGGGAACTATGGCTACACCTTC. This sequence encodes CASSSLTGNYGYTF.

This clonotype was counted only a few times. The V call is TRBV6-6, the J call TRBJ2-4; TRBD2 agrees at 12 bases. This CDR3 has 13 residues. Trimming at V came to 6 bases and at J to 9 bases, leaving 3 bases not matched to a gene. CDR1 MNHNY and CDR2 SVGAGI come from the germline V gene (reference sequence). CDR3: CASSSGLAGIQYF. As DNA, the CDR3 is TGTGCCAGCAGCTCGGGACTAGCGGGCATTCAGTACTTC.

DNA of the CDR3: TGTGCCAGCAGCCCCACCGGGACAGAGAAGTACTTC. This gives the protein CASSPTGTEKYF. This chain joins TRBV9 and TRBJ2-4, with 7 bases that match TRBD1. V was clipped by 4 bases and J by 14 bases; unmatched bases: 9. In germline, CDR1 is SGDLS, CDR2 YYNGEE. The CDR3 totals 12 residues.

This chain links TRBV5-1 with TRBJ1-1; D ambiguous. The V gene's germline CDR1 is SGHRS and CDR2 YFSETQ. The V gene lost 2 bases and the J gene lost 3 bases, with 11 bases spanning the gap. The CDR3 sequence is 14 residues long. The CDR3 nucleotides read TGCGCCAGCAGCTTCCGGGGTATGGACACTGAAGCTTTCTTT. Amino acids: CASSFRGMDTEAFF.

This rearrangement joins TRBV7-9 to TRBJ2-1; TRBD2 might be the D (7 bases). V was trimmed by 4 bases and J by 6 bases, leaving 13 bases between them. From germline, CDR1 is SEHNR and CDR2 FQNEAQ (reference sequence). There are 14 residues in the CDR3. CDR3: CASSYGGGGNEQFF. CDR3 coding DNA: TGTGCCAGCAGCTATGGGGGCGGGGGCAATGAGCAGTTCTTC. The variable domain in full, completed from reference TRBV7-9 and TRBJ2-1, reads DTGVSQNPRHKITKRGQNVTFRCDPISEHNRLYWYRQTLGQGPEFLTYFQNEAQLEKSRLLSDRFSAERPKGSFSTLEIQRTEQGDSAMYLCASSYGGGGNEQFFGPGTRLTVL.

The CDR3 DNA is TGCGCCAGCAGCCCTCGAGATATTCGGGATACGCAGTATTTT. Amino acid sequence: CASSPRDIRDTQYF. V usage is TRBV5-1 and J usage is TRBJ2-3; D gene uncertain. The CDR3 extends over 14 amino acids. Germline V lookup: CDR1 SGHRS, CDR2 YFSETQ. V dropped 4 bases and J dropped 6 bases, with 15 bases sitting between them.